This passage covers 5 T cell receptor beta chains from one sample sequenced in a study of T-cell memory formation after mild COVID-19 (dated by TCRdb to the early 2020s). Library preparation used 5' RACE. The sample was run on an Illumina NovaSeq 6000. TCRdb cleaned the public reads at Q25 with fastp, built clones with MiXCR and kept in-frame beta chains. Every CDR3 protein is listed once, alongside the most common genes and DNA of its rows. The sample includes 400,000 to 500,000 distinct CDR3 sequences, with 20% observed a single time. Clones ranked in the top ten supply more than 8% of the sample. Source material: PBMCs or a T cell subset sorted from them (not recorded which). Receptor source: an adult woman who had mild COVID-19 (a few samples of this study predate the infection). The sample titles of this study are shuffled in the database, so cell type and time point are left out; the donor was told from shared clones.

This rearrangement joins TRBV9 to TRBJ2-6; possibly TRBD1 for D (6 bases). Trimming cost V 2 bases and J 2 bases, with 20 bases left between them. CDR1 SGDLS and CDR2 YYNGEE come from the germline V gene. This CDR3 spans 19 amino acids. The CDR3 DNA follows: TGTGCCAGCAGCGTTTTTGGCCGCAGGGGTGGAACTGGGGCCAACGTCCTGACTTTC. Its translation: CASSVFGRRGGTGANVLTF.

This clonotype was seen a few times. This rearrangement joins TRBV20-1 to TRBJ2-7; TRBD1 matches 8 bases. The CDR3 spans 13 residues. The germline gives CDR1 DFQATT, CDR2 SNEGSKA (reference sequence). The ends lost 3 bases at V and 5 bases at J; junction bases unmatched: 6. CDR3 loop: CSASGQGGNEQYF. In DNA, the CDR3 is TGCAGTGCTAGTGGACAGGGTGGGAACGAGCAGTACTTC.

The chain combines TRBV9 with TRBJ1-1; the D gene is possibly TRBD1 (5 bases). In germline, CDR1 is SGDLS, CDR2 YYNGEE. The CDR3 is 16 amino acids. The ends were cut back, 1 base at V and 0 bases at J, with 13 bases in the middle. Here the CDR3 reads CASSVQGRRMNTEAFF. The CDR3 region has the DNA TGTGCCAGCAGCGTACAGGGAAGGAGGATGAACACTGAAGCTTTCTTT.

This CDR3 reads CASSQQQGGTEAFF. CDR3 in DNA: TGTGCCAGCAGTCAGCAACAGGGAGGCACTGAAGCTTTCTTT. The V call is TRBV6-6, the J call TRBJ1-1; TRBD1 might be the D (6 bases). This CDR3 has 14 amino acids. V lost 5 bases, J lost 4 bases, and 14 bases lay in between. Germline loops: CDR1 MNHNY, CDR2 SVGAGI (reference sequence).

This clonotype was seen at least ten times. The chain employs TRBV30 and TRBJ2-7; 10 bases agree with TRBD2. This CDR3 comprises 15 residues. CDR1 and CDR2 (germline): GTSNPN, SVGIG (reference sequence). Trimming cost V 4 bases and J 2 bases; bases outside gene matches: 8. The CDR3 loop is CAWMASGRTAYEQYF. The CDR3 nucleotides read TGTGCCTGGATGGCTAGCGGGAGAACTGCCTACGAGCAGTACTTC.